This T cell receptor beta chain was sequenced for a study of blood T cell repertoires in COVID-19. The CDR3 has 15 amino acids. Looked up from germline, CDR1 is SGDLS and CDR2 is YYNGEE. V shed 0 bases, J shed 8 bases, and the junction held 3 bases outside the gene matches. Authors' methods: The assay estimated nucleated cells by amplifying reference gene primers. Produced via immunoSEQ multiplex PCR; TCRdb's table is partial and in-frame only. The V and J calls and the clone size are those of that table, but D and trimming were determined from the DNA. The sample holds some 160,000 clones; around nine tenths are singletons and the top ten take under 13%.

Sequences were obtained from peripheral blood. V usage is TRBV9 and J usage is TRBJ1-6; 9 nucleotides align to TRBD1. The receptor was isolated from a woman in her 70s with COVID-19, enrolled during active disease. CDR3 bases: TGTGCCAGCAGCGTAGGGAGGACAGGGGATTCACCCCTCCACTTT. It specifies CASSVGRTGDSPLHF.